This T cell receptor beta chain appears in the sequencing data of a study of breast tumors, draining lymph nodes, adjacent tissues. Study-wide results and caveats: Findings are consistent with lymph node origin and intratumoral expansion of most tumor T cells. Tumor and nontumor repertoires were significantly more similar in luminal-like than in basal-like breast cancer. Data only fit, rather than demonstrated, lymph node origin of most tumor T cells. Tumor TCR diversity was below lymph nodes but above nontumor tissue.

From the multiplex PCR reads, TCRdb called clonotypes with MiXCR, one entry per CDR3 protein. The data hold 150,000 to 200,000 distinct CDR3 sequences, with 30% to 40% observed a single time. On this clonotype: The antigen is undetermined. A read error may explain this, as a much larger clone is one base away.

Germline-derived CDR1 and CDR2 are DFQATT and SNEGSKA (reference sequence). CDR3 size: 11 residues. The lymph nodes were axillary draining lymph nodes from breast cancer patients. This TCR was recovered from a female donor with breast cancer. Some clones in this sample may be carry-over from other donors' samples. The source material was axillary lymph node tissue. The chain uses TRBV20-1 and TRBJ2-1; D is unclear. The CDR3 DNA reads TGCAGTGGGTCCGTCCCCAATGAGCAGTCCTTC. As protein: CSGSVPNEQSF.